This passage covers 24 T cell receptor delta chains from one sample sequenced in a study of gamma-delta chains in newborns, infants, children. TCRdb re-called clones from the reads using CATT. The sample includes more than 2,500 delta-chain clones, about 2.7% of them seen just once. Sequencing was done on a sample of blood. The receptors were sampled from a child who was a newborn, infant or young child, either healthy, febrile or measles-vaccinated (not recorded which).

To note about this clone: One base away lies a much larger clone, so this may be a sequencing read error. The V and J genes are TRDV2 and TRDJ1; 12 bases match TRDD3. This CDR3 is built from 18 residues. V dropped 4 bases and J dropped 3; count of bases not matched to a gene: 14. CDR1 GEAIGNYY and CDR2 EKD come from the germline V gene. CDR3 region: CACDPVLGDTSYADKLIF. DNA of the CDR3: TGTGCCTGTGATCCCGTACTGGGGGATACTTCGTACGCCGATAAACTCATCTTT.

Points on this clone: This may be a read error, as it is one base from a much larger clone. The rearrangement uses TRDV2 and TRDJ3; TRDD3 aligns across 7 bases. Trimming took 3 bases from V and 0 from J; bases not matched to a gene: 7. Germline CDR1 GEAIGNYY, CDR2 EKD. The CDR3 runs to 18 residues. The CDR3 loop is CACDFTGVSSWDTRQMFF. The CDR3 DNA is TGTGCCTGTGACTTCACTGGGGTAAGCTCCTGGGACACCCGACAGATGTTTTTC.

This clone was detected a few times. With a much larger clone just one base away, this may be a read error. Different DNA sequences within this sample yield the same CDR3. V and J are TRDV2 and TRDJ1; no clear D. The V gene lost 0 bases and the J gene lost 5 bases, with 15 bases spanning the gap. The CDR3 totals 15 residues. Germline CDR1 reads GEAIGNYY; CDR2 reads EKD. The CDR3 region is CACDTVDASSDKLIF. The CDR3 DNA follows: TGTGCCTGTGACACCGTGGATGCCTCGTCTGATAAACTCATCTTT.

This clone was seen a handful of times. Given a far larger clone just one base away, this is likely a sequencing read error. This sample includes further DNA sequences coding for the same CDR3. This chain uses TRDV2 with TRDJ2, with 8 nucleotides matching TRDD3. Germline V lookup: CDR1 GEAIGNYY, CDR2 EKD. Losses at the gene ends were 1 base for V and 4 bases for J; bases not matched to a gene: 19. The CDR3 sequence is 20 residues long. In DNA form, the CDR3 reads TGTGCCTGTGACACAGTCCCTACCCAGGGTGGGGGATCCCGGACAGCACAACTCTTCTTT. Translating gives CACDTVPTQGGGSRTAQLFF.

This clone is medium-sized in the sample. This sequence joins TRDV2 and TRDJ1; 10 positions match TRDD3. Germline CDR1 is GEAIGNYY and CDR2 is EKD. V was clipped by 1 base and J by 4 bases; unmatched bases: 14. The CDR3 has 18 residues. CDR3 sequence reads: CACDTVGDTRRSGDKLIF. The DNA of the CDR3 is TGTGCCTGTGACACGGTGGGGGATACCAGGCGAAGTGGCGATAAACTCATCTTT.

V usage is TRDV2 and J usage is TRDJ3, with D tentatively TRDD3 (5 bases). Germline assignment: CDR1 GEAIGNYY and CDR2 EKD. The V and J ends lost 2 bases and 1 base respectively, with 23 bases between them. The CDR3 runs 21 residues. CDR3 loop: CACDRADGGGRGSWDTRQMFF. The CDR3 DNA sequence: TGTGCCTGTGACAGAGCCGACGGGGGGGGCCGAGGTTCCTGGGACACCCGACAGATGTTTTTC.

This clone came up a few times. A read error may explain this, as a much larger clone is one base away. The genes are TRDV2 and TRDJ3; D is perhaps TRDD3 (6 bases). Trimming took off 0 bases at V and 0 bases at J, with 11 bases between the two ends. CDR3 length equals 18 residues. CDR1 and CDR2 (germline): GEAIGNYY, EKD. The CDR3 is CACDTWGFSSWDTRQMFF. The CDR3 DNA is TGTGCCTGTGACACCTGGGGATTCAGCTCCTGGGACACCCGACAGATGTTTTTC.

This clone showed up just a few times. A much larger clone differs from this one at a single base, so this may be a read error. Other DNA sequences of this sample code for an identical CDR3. CDR3 region: CACDTLKSGSSWDTRQMFF. CDR3 DNA sequence: TGTGCCTGTGACACTCTTAAATCAGGAAGCTCCTGGGACACCCGGCAGATGTTTTTC. The V gene is TRDV2, the J gene TRDJ3; D possibly corresponds to TRDD3 (5 bases). This CDR3 comprises 19 residues. From germline, CDR1 is GEAIGNYY and CDR2 EKD.

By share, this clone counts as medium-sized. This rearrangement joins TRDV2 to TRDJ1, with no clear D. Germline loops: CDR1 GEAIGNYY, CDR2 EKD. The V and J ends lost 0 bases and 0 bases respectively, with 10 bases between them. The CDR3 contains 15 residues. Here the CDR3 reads CACDTVGHNTDKLIF. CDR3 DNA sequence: TGTGCCTGTGACACCGTGGGCCACAACACCGATAAACTCATCTTT.

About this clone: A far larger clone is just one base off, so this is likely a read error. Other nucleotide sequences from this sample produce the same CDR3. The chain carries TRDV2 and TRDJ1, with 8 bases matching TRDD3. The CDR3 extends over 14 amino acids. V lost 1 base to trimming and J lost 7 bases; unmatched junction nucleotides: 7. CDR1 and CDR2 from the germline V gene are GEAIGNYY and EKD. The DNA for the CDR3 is TGTGCCTGTGACACTCTGGGGGAGCAGGGTAAACTCATCTTT. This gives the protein CACDTLGEQGKLIF.

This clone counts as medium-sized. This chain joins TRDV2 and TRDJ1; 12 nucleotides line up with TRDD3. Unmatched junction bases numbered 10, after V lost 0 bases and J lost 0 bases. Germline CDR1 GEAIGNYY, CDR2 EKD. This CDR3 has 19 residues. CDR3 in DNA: TGTGCCTGTGACACCGTACTGGGGGATACAGGCAGGTACACCGATAAACTCATCTTT. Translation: CACDTVLGDTGRYTDKLIF.

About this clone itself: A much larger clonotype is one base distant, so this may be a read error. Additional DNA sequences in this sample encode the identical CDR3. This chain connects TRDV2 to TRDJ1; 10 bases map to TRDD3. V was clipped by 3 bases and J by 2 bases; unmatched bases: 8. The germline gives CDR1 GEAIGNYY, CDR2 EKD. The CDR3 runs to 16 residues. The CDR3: CACDPLGDDYTDKLIF. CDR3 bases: TGTGCCTGTGACCCACTGGGGGATGATTATACCGATAAACTCATCTTT.

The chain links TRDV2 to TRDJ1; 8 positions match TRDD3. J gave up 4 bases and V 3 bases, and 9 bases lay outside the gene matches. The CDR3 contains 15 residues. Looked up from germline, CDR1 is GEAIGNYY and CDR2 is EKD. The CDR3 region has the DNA TGTGCCTGTGACCGCTTGGGGGATTACATCGATAAACTCATCTTT. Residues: CACDRLGDYIDKLIF.

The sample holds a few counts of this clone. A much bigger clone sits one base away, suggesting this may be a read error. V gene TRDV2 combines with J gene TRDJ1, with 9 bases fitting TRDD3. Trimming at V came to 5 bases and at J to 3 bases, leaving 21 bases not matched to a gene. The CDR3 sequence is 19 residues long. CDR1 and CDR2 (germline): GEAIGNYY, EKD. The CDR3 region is CACGPVQSGGYSRSDKLIF. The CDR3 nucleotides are TGTGCCTGTGGCCCCGTACAGTCAGGGGGATACTCGAGATCCGATAAACTCATCTTT.

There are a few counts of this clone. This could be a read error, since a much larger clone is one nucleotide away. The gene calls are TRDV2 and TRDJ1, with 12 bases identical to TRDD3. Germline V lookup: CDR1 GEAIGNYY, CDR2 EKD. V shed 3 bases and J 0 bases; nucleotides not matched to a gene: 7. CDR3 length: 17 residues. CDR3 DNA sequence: TGTGCCTGTGACTCGATGCTGGGGGATACGTACACCGATAAACTCATCTTT. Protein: CACDSMLGDTYTDKLIF.

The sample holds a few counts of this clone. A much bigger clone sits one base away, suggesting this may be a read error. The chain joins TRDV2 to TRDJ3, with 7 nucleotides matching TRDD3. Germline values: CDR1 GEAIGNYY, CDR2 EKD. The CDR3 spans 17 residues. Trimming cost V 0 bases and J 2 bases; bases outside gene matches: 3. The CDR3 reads CACDTAGGPWDTRQMFF. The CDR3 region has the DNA TGTGCCTGTGACACCGCTGGGGGGCCCTGGGACACCCGACAGATGTTTTTC.

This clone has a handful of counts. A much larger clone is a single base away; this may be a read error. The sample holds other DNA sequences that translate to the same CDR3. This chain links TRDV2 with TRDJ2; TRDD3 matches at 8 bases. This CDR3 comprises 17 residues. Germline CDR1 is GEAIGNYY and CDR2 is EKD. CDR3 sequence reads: CACDPVLGGSLTAQLFF. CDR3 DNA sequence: TGCGCCTGTGACCCAGTACTGGGGGGCAGTTTGACAGCACAACTCTTCTTT.

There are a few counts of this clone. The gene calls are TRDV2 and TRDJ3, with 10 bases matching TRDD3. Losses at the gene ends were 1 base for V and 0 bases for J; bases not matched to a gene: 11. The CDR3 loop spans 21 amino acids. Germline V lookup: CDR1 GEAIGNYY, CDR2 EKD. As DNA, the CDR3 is TGTGCCTGTGACACATTACTGGGGGATTCTCGAAGCTCCTGGGACACCCGACAGATGTTTTTC. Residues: CACDTLLGDSRSSWDTRQMFF.

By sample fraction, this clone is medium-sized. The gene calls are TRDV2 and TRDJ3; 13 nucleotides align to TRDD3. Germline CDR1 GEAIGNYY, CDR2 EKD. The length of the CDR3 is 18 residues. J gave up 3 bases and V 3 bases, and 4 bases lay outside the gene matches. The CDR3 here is CACDQLGDTGWDTRQMFF. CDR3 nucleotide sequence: TGTGCCTGTGACCAACTGGGGGATACGGGCTGGGACACCCGACAGATGTTTTTC.

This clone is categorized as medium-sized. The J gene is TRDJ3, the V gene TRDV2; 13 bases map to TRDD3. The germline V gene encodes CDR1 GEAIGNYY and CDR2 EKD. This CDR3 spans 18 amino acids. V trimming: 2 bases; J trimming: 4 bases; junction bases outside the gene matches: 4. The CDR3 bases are TGTGCCTGTGACAGGATACTGGGGGATACGTGGGACACCCGACAGATGTTTTTC. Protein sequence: CACDRILGDTWDTRQMFF.

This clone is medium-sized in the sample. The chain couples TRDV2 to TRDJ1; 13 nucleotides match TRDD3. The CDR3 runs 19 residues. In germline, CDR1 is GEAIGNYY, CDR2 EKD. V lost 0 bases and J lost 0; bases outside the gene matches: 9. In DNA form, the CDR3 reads TGTGCCTGTGACACCGTTACTGGGGGATACGCTTTAGACACCGATAAACTCATCTTT. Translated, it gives CACDTVTGGYALDTDKLIF.

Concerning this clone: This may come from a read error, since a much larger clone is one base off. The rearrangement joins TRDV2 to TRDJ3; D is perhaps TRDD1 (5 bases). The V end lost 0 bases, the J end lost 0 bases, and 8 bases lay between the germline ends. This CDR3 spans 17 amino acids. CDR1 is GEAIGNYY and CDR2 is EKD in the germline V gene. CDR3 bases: TGTGCCTGTGACACCGCTAATAGCTCCTGGGACACCCGACAGATGTTTTTC. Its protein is CACDTANSSWDTRQMFF.

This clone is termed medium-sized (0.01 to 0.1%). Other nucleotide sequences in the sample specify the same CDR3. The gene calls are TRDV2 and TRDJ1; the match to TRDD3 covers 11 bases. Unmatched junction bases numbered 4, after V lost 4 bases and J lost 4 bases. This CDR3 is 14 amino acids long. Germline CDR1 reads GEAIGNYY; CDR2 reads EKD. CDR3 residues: CACDVLGDSDKLIF. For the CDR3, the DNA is TGTGCCTGTGATGTACTGGGGGATAGCGATAAACTCATCTTT.

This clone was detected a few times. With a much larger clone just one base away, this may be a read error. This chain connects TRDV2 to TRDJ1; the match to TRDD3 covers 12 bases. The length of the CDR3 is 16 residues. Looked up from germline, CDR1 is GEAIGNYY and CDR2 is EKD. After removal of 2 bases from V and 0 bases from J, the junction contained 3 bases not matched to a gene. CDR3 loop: CACDILGDTDTDKLIF. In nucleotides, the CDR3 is TGTGCCTGTGACATACTGGGGGATACTGACACCGATAAACTCATCTTT.